Presented here are 12 T cell receptor beta chains from one specimen sequenced in a study of blood T cell repertoires in COVID-19 (dated by TCRdb to 2020 to 2021). The protocol used for the library was the immunoSEQ multiplex PCR assay. TCRdb provides this immuneACCESS table in a form limited to in-frame rearrangements. Some clones are lacking; in checked studies, under half of them reflect an unresolved V gene, and why the rest are absent is not known. The sample table shows some 240,000 clones, and over 60% are seen once. The ten largest make up 7% to 8.5% of the sample. The sequenced material came from peripheral blood. These receptors all come from a woman in her seventies with acute or convalescent COVID-19.

The rearrangement joins TRBV4-1 to TRBJ1-4, with 7 positions matching TRBD1. V gave up 0 bases and J gave up 7 bases; unmatched junction bases: 11. CDR1 MGHRA and CDR2 YSYEKL come from the germline V gene. The CDR3 consists of 17 residues. CDR3 region: CASSQEEIRGRTEKLFF. DNA of the CDR3: TGCGCCAGCAGCCAAGAAGAAATAAGGGGGCGCACTGAAAAACTGTTTTTT.

V is TRBV7-2 and J is TRBJ1-5; no reliable D call. In germline, CDR1 is SGHTA, CDR2 FQGNSA. V lost 5 bases and J 4 bases, leaving 12 bases between the germline ends. The CDR3 runs 14 residues. The CDR3 DNA reads TGTGCCAGCAGCGGAGGACGATGGAATCAGCCCCAGCATTTT. Translated, it gives CASSGGRWNQPQHF.

The chain employs TRBV14 and TRBJ1-2, with 8 bases matching TRBD1. V dropped 5 bases and J dropped 4; count of bases not matched to a gene: 3. The CDR3 runs 13 residues. CDR1 SGHDN and CDR2 FVKESK come from the germline V gene. The CDR3 reads CASSDRGSYGYTF. As DNA, the CDR3 is TGTGCCAGCAGCGACAGGGGCAGCTATGGCTACACCTTC.

The genes are TRBV18 and TRBJ2-7, with D possibly matching TRBD1 (6 bases). Germline V gene data show CDR1 as KGHSH and CDR2 as LQKENI. V lost 0 bases to trimming and J lost 11 bases, with 17 bases between them. The CDR3 loop spans 14 amino acids. DNA of the CDR3: TGTGCCAGCTCACCACCAGGACAGCCTGCTAGGAAGTACTTC. Amino acids: CASSPPGQPARKYF.

This clone was recorded a few times. The chain links TRBV7-9 to TRBJ1-2, with 9 positions matching TRBD1. Germline V CDR1 and CDR2: SEHNR, FQNEAQ (reference sequence). V lost 4 bases and J lost 4; bases outside the gene matches: 4. This CDR3 region has 14 residues. In nucleotides, the CDR3 is TGTGCCAGCAGCTCAGGACAGGGGTCCTATGGCTACACCTTC. It is translated as CASSSGQGSYGYTF.

The V call is TRBV27, the J call TRBJ1-5; D possibly corresponds to TRBD1 (6 bases). CDR1 is MNHEY, CDR2 SMNVEV, per germline (reference sequence). The CDR3 spans 15 residues. V was pared by 7 bases and J by 0 bases, with 13 bases between. CDR3 residues: CASNPTGYSNQPQHF. CDR3 bases: TGTGCCAGCAATCCCACAGGGTATAGCAATCAGCCCCAGCATTTT.

This chain joins TRBV5-1 and TRBJ2-7, with D tentatively TRBD1 (5 bases). CDR1 is SGHRS, CDR2 YFSETQ, per germline. Trimming took 0 bases from V and 2 from J, leaving 12 bases between them. The CDR3 consists of 15 residues. The CDR3 DNA sequence: TGCGCCAGCAGCTTGGATGAGACAGTTACCTACGAGCAGTACTTC. It encodes CASSLDETVTYEQYF.

Only one count was recorded for this clone. The chain carries TRBV19 and TRBJ1-5, with D unclear. From germline, CDR1 is LNHDA and CDR2 SQIVND (reference sequence). The CDR3 spans 14 residues. Deletions cut 3 bases from V and 4 bases from J, with 10 bases between. Written as DNA, the CDR3 is TGTGCCAGTAGTATGACGACGGGTAATCAGCCCCAGCATTTT. This codes for CASSMTTGNQPQHF.

The rearrangement joins TRBV3-1 (or the pseudogene TRBV3-2) to TRBJ1-5; D gene uncertain. The CDR3 consists of 13 residues. Trimming removed 2 bases from V and 5 bases from J, with 7 bases in between. CDR1 is LGHDT and CDR2 is YNNKEL in the germline V gene (reference sequence). CDR3: CASSQSLDQPQHF. In DNA, the CDR3 is TGTGCCAGCAGCCAATCCCTCGATCAGCCCCAGCATTTT.

The chain is built from TRBV4-3 and TRBJ2-1, with 10 nucleotides matching TRBD2. Germline trimming cut 4 bases from V and 5 bases from J; bases unmatched to any gene: 5. Germline values: CDR1 LGHNA, CDR2 YSLEER. The CDR3 sequence is 15 residues long. The CDR3 nucleotides read TGCGCCAGCAGCCCTACTAGCGGGGTTAACAATGAGCAGTTCTTC. This translates into CASSPTSGVNNEQFF.

A note on this clone: Other DNA sequences within the sample encode an identical CDR3. The J gene is TRBJ2-1, the V gene TRBV5-1, with D perhaps matching TRBD2 (5 bases). Trimming removed 3 bases from V and 0 bases from J, with 7 bases in between. Germline V gene data show CDR1 as SGHRS and CDR2 as YFSETQ. The CDR3 runs to 14 residues. DNA for the CDR3: TGCGCCAGCAGCTCGGGGAGCTCCTACAATGAGCAGTTCTTC. This translates into CASSSGSSYNEQFF.

The rearrangement links TRBV4-1 to TRBJ2-7, with 9 bases lining up with TRBD2. CDR1 and CDR2 from the germline V gene are MGHRA and YSYEKL. V lost 10 bases to trimming and J lost 1 base; unmatched junction nucleotides: 14. CDR3 size: 16 residues. In DNA form, the CDR3 reads TGCGCCATTGCGGGGGGGGGAGAAAAGTTTTCCTACGAGCAGTACGTC. Protein product: CAIAGGGEKFSYEQYV.